These 27 T cell receptor beta chains originate from one sample sequenced in a study of T-cell reconstitution after alpha-beta-depleted transplantation in children. Using unique molecular identifiers, the investigators prepared the TCRbeta library. TCRdb fed the PCR reads into MiXCR, producing one record per CDR3 protein. The top ten clones hold under 3% of a sample with 500,000 or so distinct CDR3 sequences, approximately 30% of them seen once. The specimen comprised PBMCs from the stem cell graft donor, sampled from the stem cell graft. These receptors came from a human donor who donated a stem cell graft to a child with aplastic anemia.

This clonotype was detected only a few times. J is TRBJ2-1 and V is TRBV7-2, with TRBD2 identical over 11 bases. The length of the CDR3 is 16 residues. V lost 2 bases, J lost 3 bases, and 3 bases stayed unmatched. The germline V gene has CDR1 SGHTA and CDR2 FQGNSA. In DNA form, the CDR3 reads TGTGCCAGCAGCTTACGGGGACTAGCGGACTACAATGAGCAGTTCTTC. Translating gives CASSLRGLADYNEQFF. The whole variable domain, filled in from reference TRBV7-2 and TRBJ2-1, reads GAGVSQSPSNKVTEKGKDVELRCDPISGHTALYWYRQSLGQGLEFLIYFQGNSAPDKSGLPSDRFSAERTGGSVSTLTIQRTQQEDSAVYLCASSLRGLADYNEQFFGPGTRLTVL.

This clonotype has a handful of counts. The V call is TRBV5-1, the J call TRBJ1-4; possible D gene TRBD1, 5 bases. Germline V CDR1 and CDR2: SGHRS, YFSETQ. The CDR3 covers 13 residues. V was shortened by 3 bases and J by 8 bases, with 11 bases between the two germline ends. The CDR3 here is CASSSQGREKLFF. CDR3 nucleotides: TGCGCCAGCAGCTCCCAGGGTAGGGAAAAACTGTTTTTT.

The chain has TRBV6-5 and TRBJ2-1; tentative D call: TRBD1 (5 bases). The V end lost 4 bases, the J end lost 2 bases, and 24 bases lay between the germline ends. This CDR3 is built from 19 residues. Per the germline V gene, CDR1 is MNHEY and CDR2 is SVGAGI. The CDR3 coding sequence is TGTGCCAGCAGTTCCTTTAAGACAGCTAGTTCCTCCACCTACAATGAGCAGTTCTTC. Its translation is CASSSFKTASSSTYNEQFF.

This clonotype has a handful of counts. The V call is TRBV6-5, the J call TRBJ2-1; TRBD1 might be the D (6 bases). The CDR3 is 15 amino acids. Between the trimmed V and J ends, which lost 7 bases and 3 bases, there was a span of 16 bases. Looked up from germline, CDR1 is MNHEY and CDR2 is SVGAGI. CDR3 in DNA: TGTGCCAGCAAGTCGGACAGTGCGCTCTACAATGAGCAGTTCTTC. Translating gives CASKSDSALYNEQFF.

The rearrangement joins TRBV5-4 to TRBJ2-1, with D unresolved. The CDR3 has 15 amino acids. The germline V and J ends were trimmed by 4 bases and 5 bases, with 16 bases remaining between them. Germline lookup yields CDR1 SGHNT and CDR2 YYREEE (reference sequence). The CDR3 DNA sequence: TGTGCCAGCAGCCCTGGGAAGTGGGCAGACAATGAGCAGTTCTTC. It specifies CASSPGKWADNEQFF.

This chain links TRBV28 with TRBJ1-2; D is unresolved. This CDR3 contains 14 residues. Trimming took 3 bases from V and 6 from J, leaving 14 bases between them. Looked up from germline, CDR1 is MDHEN and CDR2 is SYDVKM. The CDR3 spells CASSLKGWSDGYTF. The CDR3 DNA reads as TGTGCCAGCAGTTTGAAGGGATGGTCGGATGGCTACACCTTC.

The rearrangement joins TRBV9 to TRBJ2-2; D uncertain. The CDR3 runs 14 residues. Germline V gene data show CDR1 as SGDLS and CDR2 as YYNGEE. Trimming cost V 2 bases and J 4 bases, with 9 bases left between them. The CDR3 loop is CASSVLQLTGELFF. CDR3 coding DNA: TGTGCCAGCAGCGTGTTACAGCTCACCGGGGAGCTGTTTTTT.

The genes are TRBV20-1 and TRBJ2-7; 10 bases fit TRBD1. The V segment lost 0 bases and the J segment 5 bases; nucleotides outside the gene matches: 7. The CDR3 is 15 residues long. Per the germline V gene, CDR1 is DFQATT and CDR2 is SNEGSKA (reference sequence). CDR3 loop: CSAREQGQGRDEQYF. CDR3 coding DNA: TGCAGTGCTAGAGAGCAGGGACAGGGGAGGGACGAGCAGTACTTC.

The V gene is TRBV18, the J gene TRBJ1-1; D not resolved. V lost 2 bases and J 5 bases, leaving 6 bases between the germline ends. The CDR3 is 12 amino acids. Germline lookup yields CDR1 KGHSH and CDR2 LQKENI. The CDR3 sequence: CASSPAETEAFF. The CDR3 DNA reads TGTGCCAGCTCACCAGCCGAAACTGAAGCTTTCTTT.

This chain connects TRBV7-2 to TRBJ2-5, with D maybe TRBD1 (6 bases). With 1 base removed from V and 5 bases from J, the gap between germline ends came to 14 bases. The CDR3 is made up of 15 amino acids. Germline V gene sequence: CDR1 SGHTA, CDR2 FQGNSA. The DNA of the CDR3 is TGTGCCAGCAGCTTAGGCCCTAGTAGGGGGGAGACCCAGTACTTC. It is translated as CASSLGPSRGETQYF. The full variable domain, completed using reference TRBV7-2 and TRBJ2-5, is GAGVSQSPSNKVTEKGKDVELRCDPISGHTALYWYRQSLGQGLEFLIYFQGNSAPDKSGLPSDRFSAERTGGSVSTLTIQRTQQEDSAVYLCASSLGPSRGETQYFGPGTRLLVL.

This chain uses TRBV30 with TRBJ1-1, with 9 bases fitting TRBD1. V was clipped by 3 bases and J by 1 base; unmatched bases: 12. The germline V gene has CDR1 GTSNPN and CDR2 SVGIG (reference sequence). This CDR3 has 17 residues. The DNA for the CDR3 is TGTGCCTGGAGCCCCCGGGACAGGGTTTTTTCGAACACTGAAGCTTTCTTT. Residues: CAWSPRDRVFSNTEAFF.

The J gene is TRBJ2-1, the V gene TRBV29-1; tentatively, D is TRBD1 (5 bases). V lost 7 bases and J lost 2, with 12 bases in between. Germline V lookup: CDR1 SQVTM, CDR2 ANQGSEA. The CDR3 is 13 residues long. CDR3 in amino acids: CSAKGAAYNEQFF. DNA of the CDR3: TGCAGCGCCAAAGGGGCAGCCTACAATGAGCAGTTCTTC.

This clonotype was seen more than once but under ten times. The V gene is TRBV12-3 or TRBV12-4, the J gene TRBJ2-5; 12 nucleotides align to TRBD1. With V trimmed by 6 bases and J by 11 bases, 7 bases remained unmatched. The CDR3 spans 13 residues. The DNA for the CDR3 is TGTGCCAGCAGCCACGGGACAGGGGGCTATCAGTACTTC. It encodes CASSHGTGGYQYF.

The CDR3 is CAWSRVHSNQPQHF. The CDR3 DNA reads TGTGCCTGGAGTAGGGTGCACAGCAATCAGCCCCAGCATTTT. The rearrangement links TRBV30 to TRBJ1-5; D ambiguous. Germline CDR1 is GTSNPN and CDR2 is SVGIG (reference sequence). The length of the CDR3 is 14 residues. The V end lost 2 bases, the J end lost 1 base, and 9 bases lay between the germline ends.

This clonotype was seen a single time. The chain has TRBV7-9 and TRBJ1-2, with D possibly being TRBD1 (5 bases). V lost 5 bases and J 6 bases, leaving 25 bases between the germline ends. The germline V gene encodes CDR1 SEHNR and CDR2 FQNEAQ (reference sequence). The CDR3 covers 17 residues. CDR3 sequence reads: CASSLSDGAQVEDGYTF. The CDR3, as DNA: TGTGCCAGCAGCCTCAGCGACGGGGCCCAAGTTGAGGATGGCTACACCTTC.

This clonotype came up once. It is unclear where the CDR3 begins or ends on the DNA, so no DNA is shown, and the CDR3 is as TCRdb lists it. The rearrangement joins TRBV21-1 to TRBJ1-5; TRBD1, the table's D call, was not compared with the DNA. TRBV21-1 is given as a pseudogene. Including both end residues, the CDR3 is 16 amino acids long. CDR3 protein: CASSKGVGQGNQPQHF.

This chain links TRBV6-2 or TRBV6-3 with TRBJ1-2; 8 bases map to TRBD1. The CDR3 consists of 17 residues. The V gene end was trimmed by 5 bases and the J gene end by 4 bases; junction bases not matched to a gene: 15. Germline-derived CDR1 and CDR2 are MNHEY and SVGEGT. Written as DNA, the CDR3 is TGTGCCAGCAGTATAAGCTCCCGAGACAGGGGATCCTATGGCTACACCTTC. Translated: CASSISSRDRGSYGYTF.

The rearrangement uses TRBV7-9 and TRBJ2-1; the match to TRBD2 covers 8 bases. CDR1 is SEHNR, CDR2 FQNEAQ, per germline (reference sequence). V trimming: 0 bases; J trimming: 6 bases; junction bases outside the gene matches: 7. The CDR3 runs to 16 residues. This CDR3 is CASSLAFAGGGNEQFF. The DNA of the CDR3 is TGTGCCAGCAGCTTAGCGTTTGCGGGAGGAGGCAATGAGCAGTTCTTC.

This clonotype occurred a few times. J is TRBJ2-1 and V is TRBV20-1, with TRBD2 as a possible D gene (6 bases). CDR1 DFQATT and CDR2 SNEGSKA come from the germline V gene (reference sequence). The V end was cut by 2 bases, the J end by 8 bases, with 10 bases between. There are 12 residues in the CDR3. The CDR3: CSARWGEDEQFF. Written as DNA, the CDR3 is TGCAGTGCTAGATGGGGGGAAGATGAGCAGTTCTTC.

This chain links TRBV6-2 or TRBV6-3 with TRBJ2-7; 13 positions agree with TRBD2. This CDR3 comprises 21 residues. In germline, CDR1 is MNHEY, CDR2 SVGEGT. The V gene end was trimmed by 10 bases and the J gene end by 0 bases; junction bases not matched to a gene: 24. CDR3 DNA: TGTGCCAAGGATCCGGGACCCGGGACTAGCGGGACCCCCCAAAGCTCCTACGAGCAGTACGTC. Amino acid sequence: CAKDPGPGTSGTPQSSYEQYV.

This clonotype was recorded only once. The chain links TRBV2 to TRBJ2-1; TRBD2 aligns across 13 bases. J was trimmed by 8 bases and V by 8 bases; bases with no gene match: 3. CDR3 length: 13 residues. Germline V gene data show CDR1 as SNHLY and CDR2 as FYNNEI. The CDR3 region has the DNA TGTGCCAGCGGACTAGCGGGAGTGGATGAGCAGTTCTTC. Translated: CASGLAGVDEQFF.

This clonotype came up a few times. This chain joins TRBV27 and TRBJ2-1; 8 bases map to TRBD1. V was pared by 3 bases and J by 9 bases, with 10 bases of the junction left unmatched. This CDR3 comprises 15 residues. CDR1 is MNHEY and CDR2 is SMNVEV in the germline V gene (reference sequence). CDR3 in amino acids: CASSFGRGLLFEQFF. The CDR3 coding sequence is TGTGCCAGCAGTTTTGGCAGGGGGCTCCTTTTTGAGCAGTTCTTC.

This clonotype was found a few times. CDR3 amino acids: CASTAQGVQSGNTIYF. The CDR3 nucleotides are TGTGCCAGCACGGCGCAGGGCGTTCAGTCTGGAAACACCATATATTTT. The chain links TRBV7-2 to TRBJ1-3; a possible D gene is TRBD1 (5 bases). This CDR3 comprises 16 residues. Germline assignment: CDR1 SGHTA and CDR2 FQGNSA. The germline V and J ends were trimmed by 7 bases and 1 base, with 17 bases remaining between them.

V gene TRBV19 combines with J gene TRBJ2-1; D remains unclear. V dropped 1 base and J dropped 5 bases, with 9 bases sitting between them. CDR1 and CDR2 from the germline V gene are LNHDA and SQIVND (reference sequence). This CDR3 has 14 amino acids. The CDR3 spells CASSIVRMNNEQFF. In DNA form, the CDR3 reads TGTGCCAGTAGTATAGTACGAATGAACAATGAGCAGTTCTTC.

The table lists this clonotype with a few counts. The chain combines TRBV20-1 with TRBJ1-5, with TRBD1 identical over 9 bases. After removal of 6 bases from V and 15 bases from J, the junction contained 9 bases not matched to a gene. CDR1 is DFQATT, CDR2 SNEGSKA, per germline (reference sequence). This CDR3 has 11 residues. The CDR3 DNA reads as TGCAGTGCCGGCCGGGACAGGGCTCGGCATTTT. Translated: CSAGRDRARHF.

The chain is built from TRBV5-1 and TRBJ2-7, with 10 bases identical to TRBD1. Trimming cost V 4 bases and J 5 bases; bases outside gene matches: 12. This CDR3 comprises 16 residues. Germline V gene data show CDR1 as SGHRS and CDR2 as YFSETQ. The CDR3 loop is CASSLGRTGGVNEQYF. The CDR3 nucleotides read TGCGCCAGCAGCCTAGGACGGACAGGGGGTGTTAACGAGCAGTACTTC.

CDR3 amino acids: CSARAPGQGAGNEQFF. The CDR3 nucleotides read TGCAGTGCTAGAGCTCCGGGACAGGGGGCGGGTAATGAGCAGTTCTTC. The chain uses TRBV20-1 and TRBJ2-1; 12 bases are a match to TRBD1. Germline CDR1 DFQATT, CDR2 SNEGSKA (reference sequence). Trimming removed 1 base from V and 7 bases from J; junction bases left unmatched: 8. The CDR3 spans 16 residues.